This T cell receptor beta chain emerged from a study of OX40 agonist ivuxolimab in advanced cancers. Broader study findings: Circulating CD4+ and CD8+ T cells showed clonal expansion by week 6 at 0.1 to 3.0 mg/kg. Certain nonresponders additionally had low normalized T-cell clonal expansion.

At cycle 4 day 1, cycle 7 day 1, and baseline, blood was sampled. Only in-frame clones appear in the TCRdb table, and some are missing; sequencing was by immunoSEQ multiplex PCR. The table lists about 93,000 clones, 94% of them singletons, with roughly 2.6% in the top ten. This CDR3 has 14 amino acids. V was cut by 3 bases and J by 2 bases, with 8 bases left in between. Germline assignment: CDR1 MNHEY and CDR2 SMNVEV (reference sequence). A remark on this clone: The antigen remains unidentified.

The clonotype was recovered from an adult with an advanced solid tumor such as melanoma, head and neck, liver or kidney cancer. The chain carries TRBV27 and TRBJ2-1; D gene ambiguous. Sequencing used CD4+ or CD8+ T cells sorted from blood, obtained in a trial of the OX40 agonist ivuxolimab. CDR3 amino acids: CASSLVTTYNEQFF. The CDR3 DNA reads TGTGCCAGCAGTTTGGTAACTACCTACAATGAGCAGTTCTTC.